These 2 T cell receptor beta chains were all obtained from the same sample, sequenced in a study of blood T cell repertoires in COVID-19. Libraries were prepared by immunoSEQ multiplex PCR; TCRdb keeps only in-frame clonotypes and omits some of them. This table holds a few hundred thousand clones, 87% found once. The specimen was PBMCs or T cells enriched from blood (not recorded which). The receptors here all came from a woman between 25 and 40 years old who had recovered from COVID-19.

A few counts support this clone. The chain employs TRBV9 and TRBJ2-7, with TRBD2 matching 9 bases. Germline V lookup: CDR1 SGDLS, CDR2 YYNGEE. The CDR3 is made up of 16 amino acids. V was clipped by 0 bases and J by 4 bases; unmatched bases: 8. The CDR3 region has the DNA TGTGCCAGCAGCGTAGGAGGTAGCGGGGGTTTTTACGAGCAGTACTTC. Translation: CASSVGGSGGFYEQYF.

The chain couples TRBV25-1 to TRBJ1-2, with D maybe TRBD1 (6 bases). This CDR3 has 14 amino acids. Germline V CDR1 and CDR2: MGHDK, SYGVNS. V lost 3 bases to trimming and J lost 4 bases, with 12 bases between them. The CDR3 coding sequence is TGTGCCAGCAGTGACCTGACAGGACTCTATGGCTACACCTTC. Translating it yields CASSDLTGLYGYTF.